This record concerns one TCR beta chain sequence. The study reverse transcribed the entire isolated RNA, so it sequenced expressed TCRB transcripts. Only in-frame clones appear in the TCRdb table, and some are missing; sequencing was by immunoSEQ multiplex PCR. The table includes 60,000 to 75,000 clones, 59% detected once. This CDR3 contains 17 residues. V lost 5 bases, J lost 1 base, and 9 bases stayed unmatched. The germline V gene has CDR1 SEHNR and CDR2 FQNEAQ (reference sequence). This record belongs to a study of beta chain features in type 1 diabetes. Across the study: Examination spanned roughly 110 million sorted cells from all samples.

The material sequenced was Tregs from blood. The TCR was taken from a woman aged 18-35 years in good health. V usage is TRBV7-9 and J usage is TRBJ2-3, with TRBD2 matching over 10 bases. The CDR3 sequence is CASSPSGSSLGTDTQYF. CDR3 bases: TGTGCCAGCAGCCCTAGCGGGAGCTCCCTTGGCACAGATACGCAGTATTTT.